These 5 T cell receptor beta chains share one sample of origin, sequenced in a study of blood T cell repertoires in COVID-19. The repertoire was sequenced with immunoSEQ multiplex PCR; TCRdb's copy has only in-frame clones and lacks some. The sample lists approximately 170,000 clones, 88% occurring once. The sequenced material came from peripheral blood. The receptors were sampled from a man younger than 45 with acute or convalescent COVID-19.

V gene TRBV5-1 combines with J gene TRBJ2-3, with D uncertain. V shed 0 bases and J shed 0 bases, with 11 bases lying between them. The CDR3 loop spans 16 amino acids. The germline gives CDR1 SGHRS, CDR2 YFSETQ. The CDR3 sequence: CASSLVSAASTDTQYF. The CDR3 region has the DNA TGCGCCAGCAGCTTGGTTTCGGCGGCGAGCACAGATACGCAGTATTTT.

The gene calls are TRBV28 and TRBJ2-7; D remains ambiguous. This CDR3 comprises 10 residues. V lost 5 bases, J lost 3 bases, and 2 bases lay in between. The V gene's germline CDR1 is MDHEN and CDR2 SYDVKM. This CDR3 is CASSHYEQYF. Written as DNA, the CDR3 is TGTGCCAGCAGTCACTACGAGCAGTACTTC.

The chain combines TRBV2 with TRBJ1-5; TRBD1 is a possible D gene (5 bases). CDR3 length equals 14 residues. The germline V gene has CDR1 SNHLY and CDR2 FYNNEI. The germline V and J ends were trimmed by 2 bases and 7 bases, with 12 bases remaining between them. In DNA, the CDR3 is TGTGCCAGCAGTGAAAGTACCCAGGGACAGCCCCAGCATTTT. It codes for CASSESTQGQPQHF.

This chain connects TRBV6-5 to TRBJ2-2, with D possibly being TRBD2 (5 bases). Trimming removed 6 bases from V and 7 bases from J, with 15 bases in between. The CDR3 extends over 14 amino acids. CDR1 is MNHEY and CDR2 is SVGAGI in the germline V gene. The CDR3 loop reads CASSPSTGVGELFF. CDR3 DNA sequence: TGTGCCAGCAGCCCCTCGACCGGGGTCGGGGAGCTGTTTTTT.

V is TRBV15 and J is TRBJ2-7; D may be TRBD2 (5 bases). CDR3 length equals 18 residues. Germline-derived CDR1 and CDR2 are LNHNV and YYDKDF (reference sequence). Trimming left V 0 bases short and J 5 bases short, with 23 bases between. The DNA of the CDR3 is TGTGCCACCAGCAGAGAACCTCTTTCGAGCAGGATGGAGGACGAGCAGTACTTC. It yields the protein CATSREPLSSRMEDEQYF.